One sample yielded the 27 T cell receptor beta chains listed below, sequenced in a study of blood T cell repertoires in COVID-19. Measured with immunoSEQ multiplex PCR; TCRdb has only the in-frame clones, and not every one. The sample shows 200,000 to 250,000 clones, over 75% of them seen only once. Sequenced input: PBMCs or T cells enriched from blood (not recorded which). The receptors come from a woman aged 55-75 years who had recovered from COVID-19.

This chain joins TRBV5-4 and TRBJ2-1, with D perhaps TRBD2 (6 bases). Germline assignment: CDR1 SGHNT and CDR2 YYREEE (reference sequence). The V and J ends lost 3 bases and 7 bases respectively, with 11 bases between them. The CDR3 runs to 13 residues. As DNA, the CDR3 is TGTGCCAGCAGCTCAGAACTAGCAAATGAGCAGTTCTTC. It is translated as CASSSELANEQFF.

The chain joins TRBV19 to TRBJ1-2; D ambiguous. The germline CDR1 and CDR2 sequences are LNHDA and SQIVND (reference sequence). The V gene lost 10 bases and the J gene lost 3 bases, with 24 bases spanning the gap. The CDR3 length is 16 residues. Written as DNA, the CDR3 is TGTGCCACAAACTGGAAGGGAGGGCCCCCGGACTATGGCTACACCTTC. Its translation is CATNWKGGPPDYGYTF.

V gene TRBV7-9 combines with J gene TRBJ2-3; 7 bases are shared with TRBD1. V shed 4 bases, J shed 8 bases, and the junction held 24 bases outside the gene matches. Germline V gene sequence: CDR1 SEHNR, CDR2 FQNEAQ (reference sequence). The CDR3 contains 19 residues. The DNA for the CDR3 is TGTGCCAGCAGCTCTGCCCAATGGGTTGGTCGGCAGGGGGATCGTACGCAGTATTTT. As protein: CASSSAQWVGRQGDRTQYF.

For the CDR3, the DNA is TGTGCCATCAAAGTCGAAAGCGGCGGAAGGTCAGAGACCCAGTACTTC. Translating gives CAIKVESGGRSETQYF. This rearrangement joins TRBV10-3 to TRBJ2-5; maybe TRBD2 (5 bases). The CDR3 totals 16 residues. The V end was cut by 7 bases, the J end by 4 bases, with 22 bases between. The germline V gene has CDR1 ENHRY and CDR2 SYGVKD.

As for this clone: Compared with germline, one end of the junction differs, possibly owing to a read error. CDR3 nucleotides: TGTGCCAGCAGCCGGATGTCGGTAGCCCAAGGGACCCAGTACTTC. This sequence encodes CASSRMSVAQGTQYF. The J gene is TRBJ2-5, the V gene TRBV3-1 (or the pseudogene TRBV3-2); D is unclear. The germline V gene encodes CDR1 LGHDT and CDR2 YNNKEL (reference sequence). This CDR3 is 15 amino acids long.

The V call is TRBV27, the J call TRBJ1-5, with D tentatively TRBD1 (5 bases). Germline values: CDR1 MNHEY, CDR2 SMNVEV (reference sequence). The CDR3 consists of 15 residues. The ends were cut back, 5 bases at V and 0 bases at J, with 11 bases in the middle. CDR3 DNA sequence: TGTGCCAGCAGTCCCGACAGCTATAGCAATCAGCCCCAGCATTTT. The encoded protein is CASSPDSYSNQPQHF.

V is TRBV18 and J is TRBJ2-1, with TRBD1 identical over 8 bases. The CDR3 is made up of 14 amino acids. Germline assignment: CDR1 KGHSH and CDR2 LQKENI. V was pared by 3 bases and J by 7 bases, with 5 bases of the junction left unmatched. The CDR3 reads CASSPQGAGNEQFF. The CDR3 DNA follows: TGTGCCAGCTCACCTCAGGGGGCGGGAAATGAGCAGTTCTTC.

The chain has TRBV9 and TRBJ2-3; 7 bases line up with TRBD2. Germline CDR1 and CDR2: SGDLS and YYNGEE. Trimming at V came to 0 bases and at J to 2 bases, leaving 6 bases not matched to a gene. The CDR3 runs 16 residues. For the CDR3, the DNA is TGTGCCAGCAGCGTAGAGCCTAGCGGCTACACAGATACGCAGTATTTT. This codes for CASSVEPSGYTDTQYF.

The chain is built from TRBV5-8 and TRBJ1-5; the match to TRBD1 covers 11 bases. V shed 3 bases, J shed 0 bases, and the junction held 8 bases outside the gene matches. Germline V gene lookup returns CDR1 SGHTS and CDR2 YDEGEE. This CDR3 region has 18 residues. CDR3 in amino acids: CASSSTDRGPYSNQPQHF. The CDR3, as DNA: TGTGCCAGCAGCTCCACGGACAGGGGGCCATATAGCAATCAGCCCCAGCATTTT.

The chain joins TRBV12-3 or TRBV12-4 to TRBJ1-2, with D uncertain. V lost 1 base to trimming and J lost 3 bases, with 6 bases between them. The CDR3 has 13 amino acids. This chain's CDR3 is CASSLGLYYGYTF. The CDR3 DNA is TGTGCCAGCAGTTTAGGACTCTACTATGGCTACACCTTC.

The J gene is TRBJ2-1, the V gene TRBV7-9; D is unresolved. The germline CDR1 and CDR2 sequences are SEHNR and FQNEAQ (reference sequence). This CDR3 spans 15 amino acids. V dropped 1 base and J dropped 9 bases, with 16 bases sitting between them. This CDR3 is CASSLDPGSVSEQFF. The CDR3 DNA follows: TGTGCCAGCAGCTTAGATCCGGGTTCAGTTAGTGAGCAGTTCTTC.

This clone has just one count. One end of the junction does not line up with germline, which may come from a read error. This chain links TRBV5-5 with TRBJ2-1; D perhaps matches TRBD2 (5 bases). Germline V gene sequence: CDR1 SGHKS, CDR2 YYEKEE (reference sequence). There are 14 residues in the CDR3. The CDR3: CASSSGNSDNEQFF. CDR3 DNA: TGTGCCAGCAGCTCCGGGAACTCCGACAATGAGCAGTTCTTC. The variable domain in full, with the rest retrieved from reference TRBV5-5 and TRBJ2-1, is DAGVTQSPTHLIKTRGQQVTLRCSPISGHKSVSWYQQVLGQGPQFIFQYYEKEERGRGNFPDRFSARQFPNYSSELNVNALLLGDSALYLCASSSGNSDNEQFFGPGTRLTVL.

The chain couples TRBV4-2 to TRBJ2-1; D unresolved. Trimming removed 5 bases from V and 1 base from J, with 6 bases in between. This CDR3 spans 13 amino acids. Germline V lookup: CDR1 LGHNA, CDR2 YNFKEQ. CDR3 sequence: CASSDRSYNEQFF. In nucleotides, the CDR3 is TGTGCCAGCAGCGATCGGTCCTACAATGAGCAGTTCTTC.

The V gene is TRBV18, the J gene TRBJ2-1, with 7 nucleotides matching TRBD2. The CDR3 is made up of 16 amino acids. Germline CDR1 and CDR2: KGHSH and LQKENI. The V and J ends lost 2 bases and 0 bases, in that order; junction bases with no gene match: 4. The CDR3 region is CASSPGLADSYNEQFF. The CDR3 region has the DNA TGTGCCAGCTCACCAGGGCTAGCGGACTCCTACAATGAGCAGTTCTTC.

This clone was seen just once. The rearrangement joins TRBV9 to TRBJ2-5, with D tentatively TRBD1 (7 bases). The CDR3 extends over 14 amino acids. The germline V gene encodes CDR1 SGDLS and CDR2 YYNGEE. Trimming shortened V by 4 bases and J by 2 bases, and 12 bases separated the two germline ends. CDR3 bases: TGTGCCAGCAGCACGCGGGACAGACAAGAGACCCAGTACTTC. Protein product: CASSTRDRQETQYF.

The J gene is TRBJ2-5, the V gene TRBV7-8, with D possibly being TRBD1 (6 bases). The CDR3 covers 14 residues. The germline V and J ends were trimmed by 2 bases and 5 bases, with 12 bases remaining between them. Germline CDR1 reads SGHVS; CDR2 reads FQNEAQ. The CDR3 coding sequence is TGTGCCAGCAGCTTAACAACAGGGAAGGAGACCCAGTACTTC. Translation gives CASSLTTGKETQYF.

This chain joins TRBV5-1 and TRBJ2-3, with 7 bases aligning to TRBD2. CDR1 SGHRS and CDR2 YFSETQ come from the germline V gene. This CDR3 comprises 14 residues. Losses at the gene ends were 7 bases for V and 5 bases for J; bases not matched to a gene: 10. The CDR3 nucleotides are TGCGCCAGCGGGGGGGAAGGCAATTTAGATACGCAGTATTTT. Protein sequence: CASGGEGNLDTQYF.

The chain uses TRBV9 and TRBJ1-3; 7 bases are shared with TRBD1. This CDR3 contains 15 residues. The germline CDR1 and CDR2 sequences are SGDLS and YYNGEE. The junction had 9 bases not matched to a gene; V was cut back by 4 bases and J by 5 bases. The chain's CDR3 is CASSSQTGQRNTIYF. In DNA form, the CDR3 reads TGTGCCAGCAGCTCACAGACAGGGCAAAGAAACACCATATATTTT.

The CDR3 nucleotides read TGTGCCAGCAGTTGGACACAAGGCGATGAGCAGTTCTTC. Its translation is CASSWTQGDEQFF. V and J are TRBV12-3 or TRBV12-4 and TRBJ2-1; possibly TRBD1 for D (5 bases). The CDR3 spans 13 residues. V was cut by 4 bases and J by 8 bases, with 12 bases left in between.

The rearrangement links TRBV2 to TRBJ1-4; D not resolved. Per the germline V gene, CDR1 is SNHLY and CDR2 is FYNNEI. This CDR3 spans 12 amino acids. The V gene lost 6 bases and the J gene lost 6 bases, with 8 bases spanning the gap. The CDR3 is CASRGEHEKLFF. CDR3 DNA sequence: TGTGCCAGCAGGGGAGAACATGAAAAACTGTTTTTT.

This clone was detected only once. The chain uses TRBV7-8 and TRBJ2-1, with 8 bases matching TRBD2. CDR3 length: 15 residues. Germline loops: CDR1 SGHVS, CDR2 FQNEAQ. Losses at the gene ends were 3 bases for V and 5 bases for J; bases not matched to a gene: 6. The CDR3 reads CASSLGREDNNEQFF. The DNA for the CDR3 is TGTGCCAGCAGCTTGGGGCGGGAGGACAACAATGAGCAGTTCTTC.

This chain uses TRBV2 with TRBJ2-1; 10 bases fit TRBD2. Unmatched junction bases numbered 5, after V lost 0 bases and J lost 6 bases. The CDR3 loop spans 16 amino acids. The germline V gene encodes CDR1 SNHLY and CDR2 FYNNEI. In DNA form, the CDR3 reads TGTGCCAGCAGTGAAGCTGGGAGCGGGAGGGCCAATGAGCAGTTCTTC. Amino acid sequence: CASSEAGSGRANEQFF.

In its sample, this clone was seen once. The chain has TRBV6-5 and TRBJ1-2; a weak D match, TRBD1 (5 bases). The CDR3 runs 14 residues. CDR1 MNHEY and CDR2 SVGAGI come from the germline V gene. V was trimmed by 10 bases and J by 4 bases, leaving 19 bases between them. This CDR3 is CATQFKGPSYGYTF. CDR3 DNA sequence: TGTGCCACTCAATTTAAGGGGCCCAGCTATGGCTACACCTTC.

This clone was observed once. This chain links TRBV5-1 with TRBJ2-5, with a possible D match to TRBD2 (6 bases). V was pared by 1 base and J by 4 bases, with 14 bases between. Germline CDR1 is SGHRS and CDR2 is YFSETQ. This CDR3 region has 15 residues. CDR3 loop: CASSLSGGSGETQYF. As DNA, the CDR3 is TGCGCCAGCAGCTTGTCCGGGGGATCAGGAGAGACCCAGTACTTC.

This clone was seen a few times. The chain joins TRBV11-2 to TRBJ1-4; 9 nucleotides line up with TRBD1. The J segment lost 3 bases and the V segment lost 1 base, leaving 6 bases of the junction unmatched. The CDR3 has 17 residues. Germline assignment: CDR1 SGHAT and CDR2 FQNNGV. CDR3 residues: CASSLVGQGIANEKLFF. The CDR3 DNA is TGTGCCAGCAGCTTAGTGGGACAGGGTATCGCTAATGAAAAACTGTTTTTT.

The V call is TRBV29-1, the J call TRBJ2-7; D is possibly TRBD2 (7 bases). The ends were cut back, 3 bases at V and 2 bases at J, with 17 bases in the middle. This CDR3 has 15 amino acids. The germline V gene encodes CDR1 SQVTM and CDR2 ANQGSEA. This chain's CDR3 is CSVEEAGHLPYEQYF. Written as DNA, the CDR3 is TGCAGCGTTGAGGAAGCGGGACATCTTCCCTACGAGCAGTACTTC.

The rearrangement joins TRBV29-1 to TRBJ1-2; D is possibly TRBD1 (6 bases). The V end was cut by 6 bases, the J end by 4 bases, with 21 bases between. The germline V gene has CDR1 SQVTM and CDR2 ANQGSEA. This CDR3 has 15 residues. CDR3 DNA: TGCAGCGTCCCCAAGGGGGGAGGGATTCTCTATGGCTACACCTTC. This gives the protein CSVPKGGGILYGYTF. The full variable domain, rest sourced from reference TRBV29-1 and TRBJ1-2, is SAVISQKPSRDICQRGTSLTIQCQVDSQVTMMFWYRQQPGQSLTLIATANQGSEATYESGFVIDKFPISRPNLTFSTLTVSNMSPEDSSIYLCSVPKGGGILYGYTFGSGTRLTVV.